This section outlines one T cell receptor beta chain sequence together with its context. This sample stems from a study of shared clonotypes between healthy human individuals. Sequenced by immunoSEQ multiplex PCR; TCRdb stores in-frame clones only, minus some. This table holds 2 million to 3 million clones, around 94% found once. The clonotype originates from a man younger than 35 in good health. Sample: naive CD4+ T cells sorted from blood. The subset was: CD45RA+ positively selected.

CDR3 sequence: CASSVGPRGGTQYF. The CDR3, as DNA: TGTGCCAGCAGCGTAGGCCCTAGGGGAGGGACCCAGTACTTC. The chain links TRBV9 to TRBJ2-5; a possible D gene is TRBD2 (6 bases). This CDR3 is built from 14 residues. V lost 0 bases to trimming and J lost 7 bases, with 13 bases between them. CDR1 and CDR2 from the germline V gene are SGDLS and YYNGEE.